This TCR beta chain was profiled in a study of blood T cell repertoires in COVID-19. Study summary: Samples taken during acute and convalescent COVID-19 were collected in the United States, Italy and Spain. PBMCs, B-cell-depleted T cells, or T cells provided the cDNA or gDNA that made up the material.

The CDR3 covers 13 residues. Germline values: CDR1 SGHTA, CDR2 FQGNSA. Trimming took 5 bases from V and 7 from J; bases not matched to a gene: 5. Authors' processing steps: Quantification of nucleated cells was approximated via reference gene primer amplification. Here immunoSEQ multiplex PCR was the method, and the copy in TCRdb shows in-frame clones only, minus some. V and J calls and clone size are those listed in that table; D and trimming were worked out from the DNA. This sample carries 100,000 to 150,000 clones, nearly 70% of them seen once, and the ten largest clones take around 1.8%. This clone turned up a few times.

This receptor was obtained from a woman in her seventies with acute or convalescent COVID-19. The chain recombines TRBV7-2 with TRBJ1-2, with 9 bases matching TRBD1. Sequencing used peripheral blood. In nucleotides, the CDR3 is TGTGCCAGCAGCACCCGGGACAGGGTTGGCTACACCTTC. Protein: CASSTRDRVGYTF.